A single sample is the source of the 18 T cell receptor beta chains below, sequenced in a study of shared clonotypes between healthy human individuals. The assay was immunoSEQ multiplex PCR, and TCRdb's table has in-frame clones only and misses some. Among approximately 640,000 clones, less than 95% were seen once, and the ten largest hold less than 40%. Sequencing used memory CD8+ T cells from PBMCs. Subset meaning: CD45RO+ cells pooled with CCR7-negative TemRA cells. The receptors derive from a man between 18 and 35 years old in good health. Some clones in this sample may be carry-over from other donors' samples.

The chain links TRBV11-3 to TRBJ2-3; 7 bases are a match to TRBD2. The J segment lost 2 bases and the V segment lost 4 bases, leaving 6 bases of the junction unmatched. This CDR3 spans 15 amino acids. Germline V gene sequence: CDR1 SGHNT, CDR2 YENEEA. The CDR3 bases are TGTGCCAGCAGCTCCCGGGAGGTGGACACAGATACGCAGTATTTT. As protein: CASSSREVDTDTQYF.

The CDR3: CSVEADTQETQYF. CDR3 nucleotides: TGCAGCGTTGAGGCAGATACCCAAGAGACCCAGTACTTC. The chain recombines TRBV29-1 with TRBJ2-5, with no clear D. This CDR3 is 13 amino acids long. Trimming left V 3 bases short and J 1 base short, with 9 bases between. In germline, CDR1 is SQVTM, CDR2 ANQGSEA.

The gene calls are TRBV12-5 and TRBJ2-7, with D perhaps TRBD1 (6 bases). V gave up 4 bases and J gave up 2 bases, with 15 bases separating them. This CDR3 is 15 amino acids long. Germline V gives CDR1 LGHNT, CDR2 FRNRAP. The CDR3 nucleotides are TGTGCTAGTGGTTCGACAAGACAGGTTACCTACGAGCAGTACTTC. It yields the protein CASGSTRQVTYEQYF.

The chain joins TRBV11-2 to TRBJ2-7; maybe TRBD1 (6 bases). The V end was cut by 5 bases, the J end by 2 bases, with 16 bases between. Germline values: CDR1 SGHAT, CDR2 FQNNGV. The CDR3 has 15 amino acids. The CDR3 loop reads CASSPPGHRTYEQYF. CDR3 coding DNA: TGTGCCAGCAGCCCTCCGGGACACAGAACCTACGAGCAGTACTTC.

The chain links TRBV27 to TRBJ1-5, with a weak D call TRBD1 (6 bases). CDR1 is MNHEY, CDR2 SMNVEV, per germline (reference sequence). Trimming left V 5 bases short and J 0 bases short, with 17 bases between. This CDR3 has 17 residues. The CDR3 sequence: CASSGLPGAYSNQPQHF. The DNA for the CDR3 is TGTGCCAGCAGTGGCCTCCCGGGGGCCTATAGCAATCAGCCCCAGCATTTT.

In this sample, this clone turned up once. The chain couples TRBV9 to TRBJ2-3, with 11 bases lining up with TRBD2. The CDR3 runs to 17 residues. Germline CDR1 is SGDLS and CDR2 is YYNGEE. The trim removed 3 bases at V and 2 bases at J, leaving 8 bases unmatched. DNA for the CDR3: TGTGCCAGCAGCGGACGTAATAGCGGGAGGGTCACAGATACGCAGTATTTT. Translating it yields CASSGRNSGRVTDTQYF.

V usage is TRBV13 and J usage is TRBJ1-6; D is uncertain. From germline, CDR1 is PRHDT and CDR2 FYEKMQ (reference sequence). The CDR3 sequence is 14 residues long. V was cut by 5 bases and J by 10 bases, with 15 bases left in between. CDR3 DNA: TGTGCCAGCAGCCCATCTTCCCCATCGTCACCCCTCCACTTT. Translation: CASSPSSPSSPLHF.

This chain links TRBV9 with TRBJ2-2, with TRBD2 matching over 7 bases. Germline values: CDR1 SGDLS, CDR2 YYNGEE. The CDR3 runs 22 residues. V lost 4 bases to trimming and J lost 2 bases; unmatched junction nucleotides: 26. The chain's CDR3 is CASSRRSSGEKSDPLNTGELFF. CDR3 sequence (DNA): TGTGCCAGCAGCCGTAGATCGAGCGGGGAGAAATCGGACCCTCTTAACACCGGGGAGCTGTTTTTT.

This chain connects TRBV7-9 to TRBJ1-5; weak D call: TRBD1 (5 bases). This CDR3 spans 14 amino acids. Looked up from germline, CDR1 is SEHNR and CDR2 is FQNEAQ (reference sequence). Deletions cut 5 bases from V and 6 bases from J, with 14 bases between. DNA of the CDR3: TGTGCCAGCAGCCCCGACAGCTCCGGTCAGCCCCAGCATTTT. Translated: CASSPDSSGQPQHF.

This clone was picked up a small number of times. Within the sample, other DNA sequences also encode this same CDR3. CDR3 sequence (DNA): TGTGCCACCAGCAGAGATCGGGGGTCCTCCTACGAGCAGTACTTC. It specifies CATSRDRGSSYEQYF. The chain combines TRBV15 with TRBJ2-7; TRBD2 might be the D (6 bases). This CDR3 spans 15 amino acids. CDR1 LNHNV and CDR2 YYDKDF come from the germline V gene (reference sequence). Trimming stripped 0 bases from V and 0 bases from J, with 9 bases between.

This clone occurred a few times. The chain recombines TRBV7-9 with TRBJ1-1; no clear D. V dropped 1 base and J dropped 6 bases, with 9 bases sitting between them. The CDR3 consists of 13 residues. The germline V gene has CDR1 SEHNR and CDR2 FQNEAQ (reference sequence). In DNA, the CDR3 is TGTGCCAGCAGCTTAGTAACATACCCTGAAGCTTTCTTT. This sequence encodes CASSLVTYPEAFF.

This clone appeared a single time. The rearrangement uses TRBV28 and TRBJ1-2; tentative D call: TRBD1 (5 bases). Trimming pared 8 bases from V and 3 bases from J, leaving 13 bases between. Germline loops: CDR1 MDHEN, CDR2 SYDVKM. There are 13 residues in the CDR3. The chain's CDR3 is CASSGRADYGYTF. In nucleotides, the CDR3 is TGTGCCAGCTCTGGCAGGGCGGACTATGGCTACACCTTC.

The chain combines TRBV2 with TRBJ2-7; D not certain. Germline-derived CDR1 and CDR2 are SNHLY and FYNNEI. Trimming left V 3 bases short and J 3 bases short, with 9 bases between. The CDR3 extends over 13 amino acids. The CDR3, as DNA: TGTGCCAGCAGTGAGAACAGCAACTACGAGCAGTACTTC. Residues: CASSENSNYEQYF.

This chain uses TRBV11-2 with TRBJ2-7, with TRBD2 as a possible D gene (5 bases). Trimming cost V 3 bases and J 3 bases, with 12 bases left between them. The CDR3 has 14 residues. Germline CDR1 and CDR2: SGHAT and FQNNGV. This chain's CDR3 is CASSLVGVVYEQYF. CDR3 nucleotides: TGTGCCAGCAGCTTGGTGGGAGTAGTCTACGAGCAGTACTTC.

The chain has TRBV7-2 and TRBJ2-7; D is unresolved. The germline V gene has CDR1 SGHTA and CDR2 FQGNSA. The V end was cut by 7 bases, the J end by 1 base, with 14 bases between. This CDR3 is 14 amino acids long. The CDR3 sequence: CASTFRADSYEQYF. The CDR3 nucleotides are TGTGCCAGCACCTTTAGGGCTGATTCCTACGAGCAGTACTTC.

The rearrangement joins TRBV27 to TRBJ1-4; D is unresolved. The CDR3 runs 13 residues. The germline V and J ends were trimmed by 4 bases and 7 bases, with 10 bases remaining between them. The germline V gene has CDR1 MNHEY and CDR2 SMNVEV (reference sequence). This CDR3 is CASSWQVSEKLFF. Here the CDR3 DNA reads TGTGCCAGCAGTTGGCAGGTTTCTGAAAAACTGTTTTTT. The full variable domain, with the rest looked up from reference TRBV27 and TRBJ1-4, is EAQVTQNPRYLITVTGKKLTVTCSQNMNHEYMSWYRQDPGLGLRQIYYSMNVEVTDKGDVPEGYKVSRKEKRNFPLILESPSPNQTSLYFCASSWQVSEKLFFGSGTQLSVL.

DNA for the CDR3: TGTGCCATCAGTGAGTCGGGGACAGGGGTTGGGTTCACTGAAGCTTTCTTT. This gives the protein CAISESGTGVGFTEAFF. The V gene is TRBV10-3, the J gene TRBJ1-1; 10 bases line up with TRBD1. The CDR3 is made up of 17 amino acids. CDR1 is ENHRY, CDR2 SYGVKD, per germline. Trimming removed 0 bases from V and 4 bases from J; junction bases left unmatched: 8.

The V gene is TRBV27, the J gene TRBJ2-5, with D tentatively TRBD1 (6 bases). This CDR3 contains 13 residues. In germline, CDR1 is MNHEY, CDR2 SMNVEV (reference sequence). The ends were cut back, 6 bases at V and 3 bases at J, with 11 bases in the middle. The CDR3 sequence: CASSPGTKETQYF. The CDR3 DNA is TGTGCCAGCAGCCCCGGGACAAAAGAGACCCAGTACTTC.